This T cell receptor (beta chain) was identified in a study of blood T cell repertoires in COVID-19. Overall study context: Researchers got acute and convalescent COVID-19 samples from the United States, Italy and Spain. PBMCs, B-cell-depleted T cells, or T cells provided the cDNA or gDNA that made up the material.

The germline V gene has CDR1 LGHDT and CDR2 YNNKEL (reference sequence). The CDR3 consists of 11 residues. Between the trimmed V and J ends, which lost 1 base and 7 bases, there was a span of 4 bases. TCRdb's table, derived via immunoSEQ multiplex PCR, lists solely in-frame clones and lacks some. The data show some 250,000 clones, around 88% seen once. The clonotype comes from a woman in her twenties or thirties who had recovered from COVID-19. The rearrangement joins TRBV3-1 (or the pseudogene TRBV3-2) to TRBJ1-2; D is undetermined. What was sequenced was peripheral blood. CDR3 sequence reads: CASSQAFGYTF. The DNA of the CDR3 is TGTGCCAGCAGCCAAGCTTTTGGCTACACCTTC.